The next 10 T cell receptor beta chains were all read from a single sample in a study of T cell repertoires in cytomegalovirus infection. TCRdb itself ran the reads through MiXCR, one entry per CDR3 protein. This sample has 630,000 or so distinct CDR3 sequences, with roughly a quarter found just once. Sequences were obtained from CD8+ T cells from PBMCs. All receptors come from a human donor in good health (CMV status not recorded). Some clones in this sample may be carry-over from other donors' samples.

This chain connects TRBV11-2 to TRBJ2-1; TRBD1 is a possible D gene (5 bases). The germline CDR1 and CDR2 sequences are SGHAT and FQNNGV. V lost 0 bases to trimming and J lost 5 bases, with 14 bases between them. CDR3 length equals 16 residues. Here the CDR3 reads CASSLEAGMTNNEQFF. The CDR3 DNA reads TGTGCCAGCAGCTTAGAAGCAGGGATGACCAACAATGAGCAGTTCTTC.

V and J are TRBV6-2 or TRBV6-3 and TRBJ2-1; D is possibly TRBD1 (6 bases). The V end lost 6 bases, the J end lost 3 bases, and 18 bases lay between the germline ends. This CDR3 spans 16 amino acids. Germline CDR1 is MNHEY and CDR2 is SVGEGT. The CDR3 here is CASSSYHRDVYNEQFF. The CDR3 DNA follows: TGTGCCAGCAGCTCCTACCACAGGGATGTCTACAATGAGCAGTTCTTC.

The sample holds many counts of this clonotype. The chain recombines TRBV7-9 with TRBJ1-1; D may be TRBD1 (6 bases). Trimming stripped 5 bases from V and 4 bases from J, with 17 bases between. CDR1 SEHNR and CDR2 FQNEAQ come from the germline V gene (reference sequence). CDR3 size: 15 residues. The CDR3 nucleotides read TGTGCCAGCAGCGTTAGTCGGGGGGGCGTCACTGAAGCTTTCTTT. Its protein is CASSVSRGGVTEAFF. Full variable domain (rest looked up from reference TRBV7-9 and TRBJ1-1): DTGVSQNPRHKITKRGQNVTFRCDPISEHNRLYWYRQTLGQGPEFLTYFQNEAQLEKSRLLSDRFSAERPKGSFSTLEIQRTEQGDSAMYLCASSVSRGGVTEAFFGQGTRLTVV.

This clonotype was counted between two and nine times. The chain is built from TRBV10-3 and TRBJ2-2; D is unresolved. There are 11 residues in the CDR3. Germline V gene data show CDR1 as ENHRY and CDR2 as SYGVKD. V lost 6 bases and J lost 6, with 5 bases in between. The CDR3 loop reads CAIRGSGELFF. Written as DNA, the CDR3 is TGTGCCATCAGGGGTTCCGGGGAGCTGTTTTTT.

This clonotype was detected only a few times. The chain combines TRBV20-1 with TRBJ2-1; TRBD2 is a possible D gene (5 bases). Germline V gives CDR1 DFQATT, CDR2 SNEGSKA (reference sequence). Trimming removed 2 bases from V and 6 bases from J, with 14 bases in between. CDR3 size: 14 residues. CDR3 in amino acids: CSARNGVWGNEQFF. As DNA, the CDR3 is TGCAGTGCTAGAAACGGGGTATGGGGCAATGAGCAGTTCTTC.

This clonotype was counted a few times. This chain connects TRBV25-1 to TRBJ1-2; no reliable D call. Germline V gene sequence: CDR1 MGHDK, CDR2 SYGVNS. CDR3 size: 15 residues. V was pared by 6 bases and J by 3 bases, with 17 bases between. CDR3 nucleotide sequence: TGTGCCAGCAGAGGTCCCGACTTCCCTCACTATGGCTACACCTTC. Protein sequence: CASRGPDFPHYGYTF.

The chain joins TRBV27 to TRBJ1-1, with TRBD1 identical over 9 bases. The V gene's germline CDR1 is MNHEY and CDR2 SMNVEV (reference sequence). CDR3 length: 18 amino acids. Unmatched junction bases numbered 9, after V lost 1 base and J lost 0 bases. The CDR3 is CASSLYSGQGLMNTEAFF. The CDR3 coding sequence is TGTGCCAGCAGTTTATATTCGGGACAGGGTCTCATGAACACTGAAGCTTTCTTT.

About this clonotype itself: A much larger clone differs by one base, so this may be a read error. This chain connects TRBV29-1 to TRBJ2-1; TRBD1 matches at 9 bases. The CDR3 sequence is 14 residues long. Germline V gene data show CDR1 as SQVTM and CDR2 as ANQGSEA. CDR3 sequence: CSVAGTGSYNERFF. As DNA, the CDR3 is TGCAGCGTGGCCGGGACAGGGTCCTACAATGAGCGGTTCTTC.

The chain couples TRBV7-6 to TRBJ1-6; D is undetermined. Germline V gives CDR1 SGHVS, CDR2 FNYEAQ. The CDR3 contains 14 residues. Trimming left V 6 bases short and J 7 bases short, with 13 bases between. Written as DNA, the CDR3 is TGTGCCAGCAGAATAGGGCAGGTAAATTCACCCCTCCACTTT. Its protein product is CASRIGQVNSPLHF.

This clonotype turned up a few times. This rearrangement joins TRBV7-9 to TRBJ2-2, with TRBD2 identical over 7 bases. Germline values: CDR1 SEHNR, CDR2 FQNEAQ (reference sequence). This CDR3 comprises 16 residues. V lost 2 bases to trimming and J lost 4 bases; unmatched junction nucleotides: 7. DNA for the CDR3: TGTGCCAGCAGCTTACCGCTGGGGGGGAGCACCGGGGAGCTGTTTTTT. Amino acids: CASSLPLGGSTGELFF.